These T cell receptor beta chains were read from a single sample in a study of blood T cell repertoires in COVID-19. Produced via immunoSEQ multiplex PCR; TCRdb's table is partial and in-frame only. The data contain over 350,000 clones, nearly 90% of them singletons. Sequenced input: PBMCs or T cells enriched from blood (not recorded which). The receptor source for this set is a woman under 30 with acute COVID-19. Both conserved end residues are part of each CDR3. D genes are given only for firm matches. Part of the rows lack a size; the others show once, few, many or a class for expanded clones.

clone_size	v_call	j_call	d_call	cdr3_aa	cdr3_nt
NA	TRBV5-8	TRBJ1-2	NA	CASSFEGGYGYTF	TGTGCCAGCAGCTTTGAGGGCGGCTATGGCTACACCTTC
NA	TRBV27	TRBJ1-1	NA	CASSLQARPTEAFF	TGTGCCAGCAGTTTGCAGGCCCGCCCCACTGAAGCTTTCTTT
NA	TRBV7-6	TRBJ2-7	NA	CASSYEGGSYEQYF	TGTGCCAGCAGCTATGAAGGCGGATCCTACGAGCAGTACTTC
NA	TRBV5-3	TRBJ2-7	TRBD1	CARSGGQGVETYEQYF	TGTGCCAGAAGCGGGGGACAGGGGGTTGAGACCTACGAGCAGTACTTC
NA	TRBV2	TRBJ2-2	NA	CASRATKTSGELFF	TGTGCCAGTAGAGCGACTAAAACGAGCGGGGAGCTGTTTTTT
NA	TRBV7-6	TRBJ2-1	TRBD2	CASSGISGASGNEQFF	TGTGCCAGCAGCGGAATTAGCGGGGCATCCGGCAATGAGCAGTTCTTC
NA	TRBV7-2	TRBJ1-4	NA	CASNQGARNEKLFF	TGTGCCAGCAACCAGGGTGCACGAAATGAAAAACTGTTTTTT
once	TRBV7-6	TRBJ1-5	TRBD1	CASSEGDRGRGSNQPQHF	TGTGCCAGCAGCGAGGGGGACAGGGGGCGCGGGAGCAATCAGCCCCAGCATTTT
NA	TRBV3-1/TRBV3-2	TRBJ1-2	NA	CASSQGGVVGYTF	TGTGCCAGCAGCCAAGGGGGGGTTGTAGGCTACACCTTC
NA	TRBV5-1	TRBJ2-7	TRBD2	CASSLGSTSQQYF	TGCGCCAGCAGCTTGGGATCGACTAGCCAGCAGTACTTC
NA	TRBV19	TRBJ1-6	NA	CASSSRGGADNSPLHF	TGTGCCAGTAGTTCACGCGGAGGTGCCGATAATTCACCCCTCCACTTT
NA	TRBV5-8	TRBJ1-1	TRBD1	CASSLVWDREAFF	TGTGCCAGCAGCTTGGTTTGGGACAGGGAAGCTTTCTTT
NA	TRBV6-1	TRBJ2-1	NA	CASSEFGVGAYNEQFF	TGTGCCAGCAGTGAGTTCGGCGTAGGGGCCTACAATGAGCAGTTCTTC
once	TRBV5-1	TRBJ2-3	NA	CASSLRGFSGLETDTQYF	TGCGCCAGCAGCTTGAGGGGGTTTAGTGGACTAGAAACAGATACGCAGTATTTT
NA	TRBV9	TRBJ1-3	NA	CASSVSPIGSSGNTIYF	TGTGCCAGCAGCGTCTCCCCAATAGGGAGCTCTGGAAACACCATATATTTT